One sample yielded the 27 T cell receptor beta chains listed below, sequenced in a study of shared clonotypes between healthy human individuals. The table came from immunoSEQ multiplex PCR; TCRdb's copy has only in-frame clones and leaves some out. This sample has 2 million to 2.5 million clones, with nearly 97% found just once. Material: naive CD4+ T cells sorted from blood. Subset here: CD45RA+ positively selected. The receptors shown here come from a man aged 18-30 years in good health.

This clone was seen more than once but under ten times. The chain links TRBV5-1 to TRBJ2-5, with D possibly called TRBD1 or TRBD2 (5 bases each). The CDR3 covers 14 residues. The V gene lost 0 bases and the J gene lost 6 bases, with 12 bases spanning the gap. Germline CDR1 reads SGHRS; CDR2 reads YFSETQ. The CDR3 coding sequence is TGCGCCAGCAGCTTGGGGGACCTTACCAAGACCCAGTACTTC. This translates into CASSLGDLTKTQYF.

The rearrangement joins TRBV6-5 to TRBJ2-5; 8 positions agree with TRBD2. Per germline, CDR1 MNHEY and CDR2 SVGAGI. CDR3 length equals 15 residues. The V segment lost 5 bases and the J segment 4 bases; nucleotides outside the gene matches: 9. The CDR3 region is CASSPLAGGRETQYF. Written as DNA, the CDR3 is TGTGCCAGCAGTCCCCTGGCGGGAGGTAGAGAGACCCAGTACTTC.

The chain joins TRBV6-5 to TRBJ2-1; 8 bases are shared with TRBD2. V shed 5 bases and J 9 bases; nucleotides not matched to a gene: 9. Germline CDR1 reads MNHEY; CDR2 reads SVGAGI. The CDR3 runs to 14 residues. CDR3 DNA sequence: TGTGCCAGCAGTACCGGGACTAGGGTTGCTGAGCAGTTCTTC. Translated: CASSTGTRVAEQFF.

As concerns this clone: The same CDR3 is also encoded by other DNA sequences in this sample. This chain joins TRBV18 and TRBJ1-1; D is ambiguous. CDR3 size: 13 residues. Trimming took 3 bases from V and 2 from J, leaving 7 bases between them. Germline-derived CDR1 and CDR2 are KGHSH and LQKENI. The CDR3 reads CASSPGQNTEAFF. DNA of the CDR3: TGTGCCAGCTCACCCGGGCAAAACACTGAAGCTTTCTTT.

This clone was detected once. The CDR3 nucleotides are TGTGCCAGCAGTGAAGCGCTTAGGACTGGGCACCTCTACGAGCAGTACTTC. It encodes CASSEALRTGHLYEQYF. The chain has TRBV6-1 and TRBJ2-7; a possible D gene is TRBD2 (5 bases). CDR1 and CDR2 (germline): MNHNS, SASEGT. Deletions cut 0 bases from V and 3 bases from J, with 18 bases between. The CDR3 extends over 17 amino acids.

CDR3 in amino acids: CASSLRRLSYEQYF. The CDR3 DNA is TGTGCCAGCAGCTTACGACGGCTCTCCTACGAGCAGTACTTC. J is TRBJ2-7 and V is TRBV7-2; no definite D call. The CDR3 spans 14 residues. Between the trimmed V and J ends, which lost 2 bases and 0 bases, there was a span of 8 bases. Per the germline V gene, CDR1 is SGHTA and CDR2 is FQGNSA. The full variable domain, completed using reference TRBV7-2 and TRBJ2-7, is GAGVSQSPSNKVTEKGKDVELRCDPISGHTALYWYRQSLGQGLEFLIYFQGNSAPDKSGLPSDRFSAERTGGSVSTLTIQRTQQEDSAVYLCASSLRRLSYEQYFGPGTRLTVT.

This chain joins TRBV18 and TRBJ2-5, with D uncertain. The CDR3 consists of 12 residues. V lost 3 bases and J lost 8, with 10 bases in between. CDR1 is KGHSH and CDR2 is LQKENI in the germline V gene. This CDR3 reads CASSPGGATQYF. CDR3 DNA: TGTGCCAGCTCACCGGGCGGCGCTACCCAGTACTTC.

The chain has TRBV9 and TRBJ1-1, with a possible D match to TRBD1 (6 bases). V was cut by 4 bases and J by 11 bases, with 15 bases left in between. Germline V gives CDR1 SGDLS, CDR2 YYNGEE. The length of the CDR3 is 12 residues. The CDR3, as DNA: TGTGCCAGCAGCCCCCCAGGGGCGCGGGCTTTCTTT. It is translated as CASSPPGARAFF. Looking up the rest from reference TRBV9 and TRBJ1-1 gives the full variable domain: DSGVTQTPKHLITATGQRVTLRCSPRSGDLSVYWYQQSLDQGLQFLIQYYNGEERAKGNILERFSAQQFPDLHSELNLSSLELGDSALYFCASSPPGARAFFGQGTRLTVV.

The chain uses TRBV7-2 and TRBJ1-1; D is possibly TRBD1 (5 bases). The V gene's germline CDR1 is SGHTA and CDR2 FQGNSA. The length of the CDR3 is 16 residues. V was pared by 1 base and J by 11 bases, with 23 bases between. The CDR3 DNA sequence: TGTGCCAGCAGCTTAGGGACTCAGGGATGGGTAGTAGAGGCTTTCTTT. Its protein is CASSLGTQGWVVEAFF.

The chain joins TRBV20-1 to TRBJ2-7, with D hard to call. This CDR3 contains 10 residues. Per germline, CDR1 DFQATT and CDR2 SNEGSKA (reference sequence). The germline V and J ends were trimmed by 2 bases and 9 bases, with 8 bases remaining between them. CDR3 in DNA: TGCAGTGCTAGACAGGACGGGCAGTACTTC. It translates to CSARQDGQYF.

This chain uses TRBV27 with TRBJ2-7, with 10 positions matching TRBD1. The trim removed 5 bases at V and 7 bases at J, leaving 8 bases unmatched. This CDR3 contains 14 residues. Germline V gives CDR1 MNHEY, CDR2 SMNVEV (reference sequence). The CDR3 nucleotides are TGTGCCAGCAGTACCCCGGGACAGGGGCGGGAGCAGTACTTC. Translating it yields CASSTPGQGREQYF.

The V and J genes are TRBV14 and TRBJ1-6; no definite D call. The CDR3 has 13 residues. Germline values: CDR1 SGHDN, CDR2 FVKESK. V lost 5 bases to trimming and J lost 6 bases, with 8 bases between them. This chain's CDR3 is CASSGQLNSPLHF. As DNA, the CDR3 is TGTGCCAGCAGCGGCCAGCTTAATTCACCCCTCCACTTT. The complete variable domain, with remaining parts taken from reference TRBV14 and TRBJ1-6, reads EAGVTQFPSHSVIEKGQTVTLRCDPISGHDNLYWYRRVMGKEIKFLLHFVKESKQDESGMPNNRFLAERTGGTYSTLKVQPAELEDSGVYFCASSGQLNSPLHFGNGTRLTVT.

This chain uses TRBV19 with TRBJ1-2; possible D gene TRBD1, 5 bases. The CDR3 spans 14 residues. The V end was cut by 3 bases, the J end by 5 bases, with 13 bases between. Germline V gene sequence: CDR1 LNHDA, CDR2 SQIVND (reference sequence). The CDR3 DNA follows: TGTGCCAGTAGTATGTCCGGGACGGCGTATGGCTACACCTTC. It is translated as CASSMSGTAYGYTF.

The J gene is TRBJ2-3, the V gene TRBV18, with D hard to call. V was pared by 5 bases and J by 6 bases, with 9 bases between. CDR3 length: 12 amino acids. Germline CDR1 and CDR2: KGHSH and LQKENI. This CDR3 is CASSFRRDTQYF. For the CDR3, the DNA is TGTGCCAGCTCATTCCGAAGGGATACGCAGTATTTT.

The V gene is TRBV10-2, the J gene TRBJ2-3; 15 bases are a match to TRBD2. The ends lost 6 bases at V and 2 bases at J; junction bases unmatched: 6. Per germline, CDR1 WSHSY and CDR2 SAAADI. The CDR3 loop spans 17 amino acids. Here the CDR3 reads CASRGLAGGGSTDTQYF. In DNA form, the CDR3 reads TGCGCCAGCAGGGGACTAGCGGGGGGAGGATCCACAGATACGCAGTATTTT.

The CDR3 sequence is CASSPFGWENYGYTF. The CDR3 DNA sequence: TGTGCCAGCAGCCCTTTTGGATGGGAGAACTATGGCTACACCTTC. The V and J genes are TRBV9 and TRBJ1-2; unclear D gene. Germline-derived CDR1 and CDR2 are SGDLS and YYNGEE. Trimming pared 4 bases from V and 2 bases from J, leaving 15 bases between. This CDR3 comprises 15 residues.

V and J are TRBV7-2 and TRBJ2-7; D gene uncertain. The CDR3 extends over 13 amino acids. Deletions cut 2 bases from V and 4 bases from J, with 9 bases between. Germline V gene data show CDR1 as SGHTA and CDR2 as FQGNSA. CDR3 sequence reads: CASSLNRQYEQYF. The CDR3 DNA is TGTGCCAGCAGCTTAAATCGCCAATACGAGCAGTACTTC.

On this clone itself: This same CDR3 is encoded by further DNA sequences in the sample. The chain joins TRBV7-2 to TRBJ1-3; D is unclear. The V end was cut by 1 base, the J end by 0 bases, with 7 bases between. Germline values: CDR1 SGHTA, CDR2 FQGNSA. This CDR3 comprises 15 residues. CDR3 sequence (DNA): TGTGCCAGCAGCTTAGACCGGAGCTCTGGAAACACCATATATTTT. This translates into CASSLDRSSGNTIYF.

The DNA of the CDR3 is TGTGCCACCAGCAGAGATCTGGCCGGTTACAATGAGCAGTTCTTC. Its translation: CATSRDLAGYNEQFF. The rearrangement links TRBV15 to TRBJ2-1; no reliable D call. Germline CDR1 reads LNHNV; CDR2 reads YYDKDF (reference sequence). Trimming took off 0 bases at V and 4 bases at J, with 10 bases between the two ends. The CDR3 has 15 residues.

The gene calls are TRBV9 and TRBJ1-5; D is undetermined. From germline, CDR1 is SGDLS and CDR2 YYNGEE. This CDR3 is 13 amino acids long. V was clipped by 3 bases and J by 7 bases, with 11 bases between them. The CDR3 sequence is CASSEGGGQPQHF. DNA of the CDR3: TGTGCCAGCAGCGAAGGTGGCGGGCAGCCCCAGCATTTT.

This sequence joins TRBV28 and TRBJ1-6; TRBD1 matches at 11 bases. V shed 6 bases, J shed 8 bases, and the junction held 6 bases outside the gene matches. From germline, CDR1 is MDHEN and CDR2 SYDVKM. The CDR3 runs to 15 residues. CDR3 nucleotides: TGTGCCAGCAGCACCCGGACAGGGGGCTATTCACCCCTCCACTTT. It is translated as CASSTRTGGYSPLHF.

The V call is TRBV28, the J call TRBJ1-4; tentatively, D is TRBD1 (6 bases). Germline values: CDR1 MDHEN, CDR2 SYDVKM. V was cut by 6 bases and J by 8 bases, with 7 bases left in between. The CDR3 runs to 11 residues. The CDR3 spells CASSGQEKLFF. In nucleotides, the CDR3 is TGTGCCAGCAGCGGACAGGAAAAACTGTTTTTT.

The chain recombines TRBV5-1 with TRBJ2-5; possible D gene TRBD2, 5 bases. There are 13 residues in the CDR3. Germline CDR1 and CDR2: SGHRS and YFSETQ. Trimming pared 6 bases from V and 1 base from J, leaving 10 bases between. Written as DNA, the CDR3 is TGCGCCAGCAAGGAGCGGTTCCAAGAGACCCAGTACTTC. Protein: CASKERFQETQYF.

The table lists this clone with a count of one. CDR3 nucleotide sequence: TGTGCCAGCAGCTTAGAACACGGGAATCCCTACGAGCAGTACTTC. Encoded protein: CASSLEHGNPYEQYF. The chain uses TRBV7-6 and TRBJ2-7; D is possibly TRBD2 (5 bases). Germline CDR1 and CDR2: SGHVS and FNYEAQ. V lost 1 base to trimming and J lost 2 bases, with 12 bases between them. The CDR3 contains 15 residues.

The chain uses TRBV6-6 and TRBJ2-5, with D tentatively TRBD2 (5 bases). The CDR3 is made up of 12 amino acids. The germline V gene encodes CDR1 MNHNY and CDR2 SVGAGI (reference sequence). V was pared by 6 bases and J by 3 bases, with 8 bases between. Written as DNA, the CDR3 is TGTGCCAGCAGGGAGAGGGAAGAGACCCAGTACTTC. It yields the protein CASREREETQYF.

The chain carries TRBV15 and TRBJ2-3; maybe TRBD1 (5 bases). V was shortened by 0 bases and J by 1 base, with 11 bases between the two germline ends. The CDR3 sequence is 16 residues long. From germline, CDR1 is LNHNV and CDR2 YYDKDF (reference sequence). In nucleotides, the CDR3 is TGTGCCACCAGCAGAGAAAACAGGATGGGCACAGATACGCAGTATTTT. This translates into CATSRENRMGTDTQYF. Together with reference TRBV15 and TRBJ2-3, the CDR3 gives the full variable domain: DAMVIQNPRYQVTQFGKPVTLSCSQTLNHNVMYWYQQKSSQAPKLLFHYYDKDFNNEADTPDNFQSRRPNTSFCFLDIRSPGLGDTAMYLCATSRENRMGTDTQYFGPGTRLTVL.

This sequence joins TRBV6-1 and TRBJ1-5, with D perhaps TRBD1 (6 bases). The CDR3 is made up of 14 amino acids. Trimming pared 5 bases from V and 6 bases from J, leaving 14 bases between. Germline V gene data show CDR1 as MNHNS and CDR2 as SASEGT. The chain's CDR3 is CASSPPGVSQPQHF. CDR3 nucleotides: TGTGCCAGCAGTCCACCAGGGGTGTCTCAGCCCCAGCATTTT.